This T cell receptor beta chain was documented in a study of identical twins. Notes on the study in general: Conclusions came from cross-sectional statistical analysis, not from following the same donors.

Only healthy Caucasians were enrolled as donors. This clonotype was detected only a few times. The antigen remains undetermined. CDR1 and CDR2 (germline): SGHAT, FQNNGV. V shed 0 bases and J shed 4 bases, with 8 bases lying between them. This CDR3 spans 14 amino acids. Through template switching, a universal primer site was introduced, and the cDNA contained unique molecular identifiers. In TCRdb, the 5' RACE reads were re-called with MiXCR into one record per CDR3 protein. The sample lists some 1,600,000 distinct CDR3 sequences; about 31% were seen once. The TCR originated in a newborn girl in good health. Sequences were obtained from cord blood. V gene TRBV11-2 combines with J gene TRBJ2-3; the D is unclear. CDR3 nucleotide sequence: TGTGCCAGCAGCTTAGATAATCTAGCAGATACGCAGTATTTT. It yields the protein CASSLDNLADTQYF.